Shown below are 13 T cell receptor beta chains from a single sample sequenced in a study of regulatory T cells in long-lasting Graves disease. Time point in this sample: persistent/refractory GD, antithyroid drugs over 5 years with positive TRAb. RNA isolated from PBMCs was used to make the TCR library. Combining iRepertoire HTBI primers with Arm-PCR of CDR3 regions, the authors built TCR beta libraries. From the multiplex PCR reads, TCRdb called clonotypes with MiXCR, one entry per CDR3 protein. The sample lists about 400,000 distinct CDR3 sequences; roughly 20% were seen once. The specimen was peripheral blood mononuclear cells (PBMCs), collected when the disease was refractory, from a patient treated with antithyroid drugs. These receptors all stem from a female donor with Graves disease.

This chain joins TRBV20-1 and TRBJ2-7; D perhaps matches TRBD1 (6 bases). Trimming removed 2 bases at V and 1 base at J, with 15 bases between. Germline V lookup: CDR1 DFQATT, CDR2 SNEGSKA (reference sequence). This CDR3 contains 15 residues. In DNA, the CDR3 is TGCAGTGCTAGATACATTGGGGGCGCTTCCTACGAGCAGTACTTC. Residues: CSARYIGGASYEQYF.

This clonotype was detected ten times or more. The rearrangement uses TRBV12-3 or TRBV12-4 and TRBJ1-2, with D tentatively TRBD1 (6 bases). The V gene lost 3 bases and the J gene lost 2 bases, with 10 bases spanning the gap. CDR3 length: 14 residues. The CDR3 is CASSFRQENYGYTF. The DNA of the CDR3 is TGTGCCAGCAGTTTCCGACAGGAGAACTATGGCTACACCTTC.

V and J are TRBV12-3 or TRBV12-4 and TRBJ2-1; 9 bases fit TRBD2. J was trimmed by 7 bases and V by 7 bases; bases with no gene match: 8. The CDR3 runs 14 residues. DNA for the CDR3: TGTGCCAGCACTAGCGGGAATCTGGGGAATGAGCAGTTCTTC. It is translated as CASTSGNLGNEQFF.

The J gene is TRBJ2-1, the V gene TRBV6-1; the match to TRBD2 covers 12 bases. This CDR3 is 15 amino acids long. Per germline, CDR1 MNHNS and CDR2 SASEGT. V lost 5 bases and J lost 2; bases outside the gene matches: 1. CDR3 amino acids: CASSRLAGAYNEQFF. DNA for the CDR3: TGTGCCAGCAGTCGACTAGCGGGGGCCTACAATGAGCAGTTCTTC.

J is TRBJ2-7 and V is TRBV20-1; D is unclear. V shed 2 bases and J shed 4 bases, with 6 bases lying between them. Germline lookup yields CDR1 DFQATT and CDR2 SNEGSKA (reference sequence). This CDR3 comprises 11 residues. The CDR3 coding sequence is TGCAGTGCTAGAAACACGTACGAGCAGTACTTC. Translated, it gives CSARNTYEQYF.

The chain is built from TRBV7-2 and TRBJ1-2; tentative D call: TRBD1 (6 bases). CDR1 is SGHTA, CDR2 FQGNSA, per germline. The CDR3 has 15 amino acids. V gave up 1 base and J gave up 6 bases, with 15 bases separating them. Here the CDR3 reads CASSLEPGAQDGYTF. For the CDR3, the DNA is TGTGCCAGCAGCTTAGAGCCGGGGGCGCAGGATGGCTACACCTTC.

This clonotype was seen a handful of times. V usage is TRBV20-1 and J usage is TRBJ2-7, with D possibly TRBD2 on 7 matching bases. This CDR3 contains 15 residues. Trimming removed 5 bases from V and 3 bases from J, with 20 bases in between. Per the germline V gene, CDR1 is DFQATT and CDR2 is SNEGSKA (reference sequence). Here the CDR3 reads CSAGSRGGAVYEQYF. The CDR3 bases are TGCAGTGCTGGCTCCAGAGGGGGGGCTGTCTACGAGCAGTACTTC.

This clonotype was seen ten or more times. V is TRBV29-1 and J is TRBJ2-5; 9 positions agree with TRBD2. Unmatched junction bases numbered 7, after V lost 4 bases and J lost 1 base. The germline CDR1 and CDR2 sequences are SQVTM and ANQGSEA. This CDR3 has 15 residues. The CDR3 sequence is CSVVRLAVLQETQYF. CDR3 nucleotide sequence: TGCAGCGTTGTACGACTAGCGGTACTCCAAGAGACCCAGTACTTC. The full variable domain, in which reference TRBV29-1 and TRBJ2-5 provide the parts outside the CDR3, is SAVISQKPSRDICQRGTSLTIQCQVDSQVTMMFWYRQQPGQSLTLIATANQGSEATYESGFVIDKFPISRPNLTFSTLTVSNMSPEDSSIYLCSVVRLAVLQETQYFGPGTRLLVL.

This clonotype was seen at least ten times. V gene TRBV27 combines with J gene TRBJ2-6; D uncertain. V lost 3 bases and J lost 3, with 12 bases in between. The length of the CDR3 is 16 residues. Germline CDR1 is MNHEY and CDR2 is SMNVEV (reference sequence). This CDR3 reads CASSFYTPGGANVLTF. The CDR3 DNA reads as TGTGCCAGCAGTTTCTATACCCCGGGTGGGGCCAACGTCCTGACTTTC.

This clonotype showed up many times. The chain couples TRBV7-2 to TRBJ2-5; 9 nucleotides agree with TRBD1. Germline V lookup: CDR1 SGHTA, CDR2 FQGNSA. With 4 bases clipped from V and 5 bases from J, the junction kept 8 bases outside the gene matches. The CDR3 length is 15 residues. The CDR3 DNA sequence: TGTGCCAGCAGCTCCACGACGGACAGGGGCGAGACCCAGTACTTC. Amino acids: CASSSTTDRGETQYF.

This clonotype was detected ten times or more. The chain recombines TRBV2 with TRBJ1-2; D gene uncertain. In germline, CDR1 is SNHLY, CDR2 FYNNEI. V lost 3 bases and J 0 bases, leaving 8 bases between the germline ends. This CDR3 spans 14 amino acids. The DNA of the CDR3 is TGTGCCAGCAGTGATAAGGCCGCTAACTATGGCTACACCTTC. Protein: CASSDKAANYGYTF.

This clonotype was observed a few times. This chain connects TRBV7-2 to TRBJ2-3; 9 nucleotides agree with TRBD1. This CDR3 contains 15 residues. The ends lost 5 bases at V and 5 bases at J; junction bases unmatched: 8. Per germline, CDR1 SGHTA and CDR2 FQGNSA. The CDR3 spells CASSRYRGLGDTQYF. The CDR3, as DNA: TGTGCCAGCAGCAGATACAGGGGGCTTGGAGATACGCAGTATTTT.

In this sample, this clonotype turned up many times. The genes are TRBV28 and TRBJ1-5; D ambiguous. V was cut by 6 bases and J by 1 base, with 19 bases left in between. CDR1 and CDR2 (germline): MDHEN, SYDVKM. The CDR3 runs to 17 residues. The CDR3 is CASSPTRAVRSNQPQHF. The DNA for the CDR3 is TGTGCCAGCAGCCCGACACGGGCCGTCAGGAGCAATCAGCCCCAGCATTTT.